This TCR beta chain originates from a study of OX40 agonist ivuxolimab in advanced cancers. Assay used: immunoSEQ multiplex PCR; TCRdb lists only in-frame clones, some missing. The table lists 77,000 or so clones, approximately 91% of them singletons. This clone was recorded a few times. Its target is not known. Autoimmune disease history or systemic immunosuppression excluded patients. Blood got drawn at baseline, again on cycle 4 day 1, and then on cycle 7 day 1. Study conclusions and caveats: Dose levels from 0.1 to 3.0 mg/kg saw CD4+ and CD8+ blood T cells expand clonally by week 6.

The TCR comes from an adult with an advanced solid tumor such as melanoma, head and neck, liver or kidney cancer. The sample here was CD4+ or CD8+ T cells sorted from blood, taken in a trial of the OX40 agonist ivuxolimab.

Written as DNA, the CDR3 is TGTGCCAGCAGCGGTTTAGGGGACAGAGAAGCTTTCTTT. Amino acid sequence: CASSGLGDREAFF. The chain has TRBV9 and TRBJ1-1, with TRBD1 matching 7 bases. Per the germline V gene, CDR1 is SGDLS and CDR2 is YYNGEE. Germline trimming cut 3 bases from V and 8 bases from J; bases unmatched to any gene: 7. The CDR3 is 13 amino acids.